A single sample is the source of the 19 T cell receptor beta chains below, sequenced in a study of T-cell reconstitution after alpha-beta-depleted transplantation in children. A library of TCRbeta sequences, prepared with unique molecular identifiers, was generated. TCRdb recomputed calls from the PCR reads with MiXCR, one row per CDR3 protein. The table shows some 500,000 distinct CDR3 sequences, with about 16% occurring only once. The sample in question was PBMCs from the stem cell graft donor, obtained from the stem cell graft. The receptors were gathered from a human donor who donated a stem cell graft to a child with acute lymphoblastic leukemia.

The J gene is TRBJ2-7, the V gene TRBV3-1, with TRBD2 identical over 7 bases. Germline CDR1 reads LGHDT; CDR2 reads YNNKEL (reference sequence). The CDR3 loop spans 16 amino acids. The V and J ends lost 3 bases and 2 bases, in that order; junction bases with no gene match: 10. In DNA, the CDR3 is TGTGCCAGCAGCCAGGGGGGGGACGGGGAAGCCTACGAGCAGTACTTC. Translating gives CASSQGGDGEAYEQYF.

The sample holds a few counts of this clonotype. The chain uses TRBV7-8 and TRBJ2-3; D unresolved. The CDR3 has 15 amino acids. Germline CDR1 is SGHVS and CDR2 is FQNEAQ. The ends were cut back, 3 bases at V and 3 bases at J, with 13 bases in the middle. This chain's CDR3 is CASSLGRFETDTQYF. The CDR3 bases are TGTGCCAGCAGCTTGGGCCGGTTCGAGACAGATACGCAGTATTTT.

The table lists this clonotype with a few counts. DNA of the CDR3: TGTGCCAGCATCCCACAGGGCCGGGGCACTGAAGCTTTCTTT. This codes for CASIPQGRGTEAFF. The chain combines TRBV7-2 with TRBJ1-1; D is possibly TRBD1 (6 bases). Between the trimmed V and J ends, which lost 7 bases and 4 bases, there was a span of 16 bases. This CDR3 contains 14 residues. CDR1 is SGHTA, CDR2 FQGNSA, per germline.

The chain employs TRBV10-3 and TRBJ2-7; weak D call: TRBD1 (6 bases). Trimming removed 0 bases at V and 2 bases at J, with 8 bases between. Germline V gives CDR1 ENHRY, CDR2 SYGVKD. This CDR3 has 14 residues. The CDR3 loop is CAISESQGTYEQYF. CDR3 DNA sequence: TGTGCCATCAGTGAGTCACAGGGAACCTACGAGCAGTACTTC.

V is TRBV5-1 and J is TRBJ1-2; perhaps TRBD1 as D (6 bases). This CDR3 comprises 16 residues. Per the germline V gene, CDR1 is SGHRS and CDR2 is YFSETQ. V lost 0 bases, J lost 3 bases, and 15 bases lay in between. The CDR3 DNA reads TGCGCCAGCAGCTTGGTGAAAAACAGGGAGGACTATGGCTACACCTTC. It specifies CASSLVKNREDYGYTF.

Only a few counts were recorded for this clonotype. CDR3 nucleotides: TGCGCCAGCAGCCGGACTAGCGGGAGATACACCGGGGAGCTGTTTTTT. This encodes CASSRTSGRYTGELFF. V usage is TRBV5-1 and J usage is TRBJ2-2, with 13 bases aligning to TRBD2. The germline V gene encodes CDR1 SGHRS and CDR2 YFSETQ. V lost 4 bases to trimming and J lost 3 bases; unmatched junction nucleotides: 3. The CDR3 is 16 amino acids.

The chain recombines TRBV6-2 or TRBV6-3 with TRBJ2-1; 16 bases align to TRBD2. V lost 2 bases to trimming and J lost 3 bases; unmatched junction nucleotides: 4. CDR3 length equals 18 residues. Per the germline V gene, CDR1 is MNHEY and CDR2 is SVGEGT. The CDR3 sequence is CASSYTGLAGGDYNEQFF. CDR3 DNA sequence: TGTGCCAGCAGTTACACGGGACTAGCGGGAGGGGACTACAATGAGCAGTTCTTC.

The V gene is TRBV10-3, the J gene TRBJ2-1; 9 positions match TRBD1. Germline V gene sequence: CDR1 ENHRY, CDR2 SYGVKD. Trimming at V came to 8 bases and at J to 5 bases, leaving 4 bases not matched to a gene. This CDR3 comprises 13 residues. CDR3 region: CAIGTGMDNEQFF. CDR3 sequence (DNA): TGTGCCATCGGGACAGGGATGGACAATGAGCAGTTCTTC.

The CDR3 loop reads CASAAVQETQYF. The CDR3 nucleotides read TGTGCCAGCGCTGCGGTCCAAGAGACCCAGTACTTC. V is TRBV12-3 or TRBV12-4 and J is TRBJ2-5; D gene unclear. This CDR3 comprises 12 residues. V gave up 8 bases and J gave up 1 base, with 8 bases separating them.

This clonotype has more than one count but fewer than ten. This chain links TRBV18 with TRBJ1-1, with D maybe TRBD1 (6 bases). Germline-derived CDR1 and CDR2 are KGHSH and LQKENI. V was clipped by 8 bases and J by 3 bases, with 16 bases between them. This CDR3 is built from 14 residues. CDR3 residues: CASAGAQRDTEAFF. In DNA, the CDR3 is TGTGCCAGCGCAGGGGCTCAGAGGGACACTGAAGCTTTCTTT. The whole variable domain, remainder taken from reference TRBV18 and TRBJ1-1, is NAGVMQNPRHLVRRRGQEARLRCSPMKGHSHVYWYRQLPEEGLKFMVYLQKENIIDESGMPKERFSAEFPKEGPSILRIQQVVRGDSAAYFCASAGAQRDTEAFFGQGTRLTVV.

The chain employs TRBV28 and TRBJ2-7, with 10 positions matching TRBD2. The germline V gene has CDR1 MDHEN and CDR2 SYDVKM. This CDR3 is 15 amino acids long. V trimming: 2 bases; J trimming: 3 bases; junction bases outside the gene matches: 4. This chain's CDR3 is CASSLTAGGLYEQYF. DNA for the CDR3: TGTGCCAGCAGTTTAACAGCGGGAGGGCTCTACGAGCAGTACTTC.

The chain has TRBV12-3 or TRBV12-4 and TRBJ1-1; no reliable D call. V gave up 5 bases and J gave up 5 bases, with 18 bases separating them. The CDR3 runs to 15 residues. CDR3 in DNA: TGTGCCAGCAGTACTAGGGTTCTGGCGAGTACTGAAGCTTTCTTT. This sequence encodes CASSTRVLASTEAFF.

This rearrangement joins TRBV5-1 to TRBJ1-2, with 7 positions matching TRBD1. The germline CDR1 and CDR2 sequences are SGHRS and YFSETQ. The CDR3 has 15 residues. V was clipped by 3 bases and J by 9 bases; unmatched bases: 14. The DNA of the CDR3 is TGCGCCAGCAGCTCGCTAAGACAGGGCCCTCGCCGCTACACCTTC. It encodes CASSSLRQGPRRYTF.

The rearrangement joins TRBV7-8 to TRBJ2-3; a weak D match, TRBD2 (5 bases). Trimming shortened V by 5 bases and J by 2 bases, and 29 bases separated the two germline ends. Germline CDR1 is SGHVS and CDR2 is FQNEAQ. The CDR3 loop spans 20 amino acids. CDR3: CASSPRAARSLQRDTDTQYF. CDR3 bases: TGTGCCAGCAGCCCCCGAGCGGCCAGGAGCCTTCAGAGGGACACAGATACGCAGTATTTT.

This clonotype has a handful of counts. This sequence joins TRBV4-1 and TRBJ1-1; TRBD1 matches at 7 bases. V lost 0 bases and J lost 6; bases outside the gene matches: 10. CDR1 and CDR2 (germline): MGHRA, YSYEKL. This CDR3 has 16 amino acids. The CDR3 sequence is CASSQERGGGYSEAFF. The DNA for the CDR3 is TGCGCCAGCAGCCAAGAGCGAGGGGGCGGGTACTCTGAAGCTTTCTTT.

This clonotype was found a few times. This chain uses TRBV18 with TRBJ2-7; a weak D match, TRBD1 (6 bases). This CDR3 comprises 15 residues. CDR1 and CDR2 from the germline V gene are KGHSH and LQKENI. Trimming stripped 4 bases from V and 3 bases from J, with 16 bases between. The CDR3: CASSRDIGQNYEQYF. The CDR3 coding sequence is TGTGCCAGCTCACGGGACATTGGGCAGAACTACGAGCAGTACTTC.

This clonotype was counted between two and nine times. This sequence joins TRBV12-3 or TRBV12-4 and TRBJ2-7, with 9 bases aligning to TRBD2. The J segment lost 3 bases and the V segment lost 4 bases, leaving 7 bases of the junction unmatched. This CDR3 has 15 residues. The CDR3 here is CASSSLAGAIYEQYF. DNA for the CDR3: TGTGCCAGCAGTTCCTTAGCGGGAGCGATCTACGAGCAGTACTTC.

This clonotype was seen a few times. V is TRBV24-1 and J is TRBJ2-7, with D possibly TRBD2 on 6 matching bases. There are 16 residues in the CDR3. Germline-derived CDR1 and CDR2 are KGHDR and SFDVKD. Between the trimmed V and J ends, which lost 1 base and 4 bases, there was a span of 16 bases. The DNA for the CDR3 is TGTGCCACCAGTGATTTTCTAGCGTCTAGCCTTTACGAGCAGTACTTC. As protein: CATSDFLASSLYEQYF.

The chain carries TRBV29-1 and TRBJ1-2; no clear D gene. V shed 3 bases and J shed 4 bases, with 3 bases lying between them. This CDR3 spans 10 amino acids. The V gene's germline CDR1 is SQVTM and CDR2 ANQGSEA. The chain's CDR3 is CSVDSYGYTF. CDR3 nucleotides: TGCAGCGTTGACAGCTATGGCTACACCTTC.